Listed below are T cell receptor beta chains from one sample, sequenced in a study of blood T cell repertoires in COVID-19. The table came from immunoSEQ multiplex PCR; TCRdb's copy has only in-frame clones and leaves some out. The sample yields around 100,000 clones, 70% to 90% seen once. Sequencing was done on a sample of peripheral blood. These receptors were collected from a man in his forties or fifties with acute or convalescent COVID-19. Each CDR3 is given with its conserved first and last residue. The order of the fields is clone size, J gene, V gene, D gene, CDR3 protein, CDR3 DNA. The D gene is left open where the match is weak. Rows give clone size only sometimes, using once, few, many, or a class for an expanded clone.

once	TRBJ1-1	TRBV18	TRBD1	CASSPLGTANMNTEAFF	TGTGCCAGCTCACCCCTAGGGACAGCGAATATGAACACTGAAGCTTTCTTT
NA	TRBJ1-2	TRBV5-6	NA	CASSRDAMTYGYTF	TGTGCCAGCAGCCGAGATGCCATGACATATGGCTACACCTTC
NA	TRBJ2-7	TRBV7-2	TRBD2	CASSPVGTSGYEQYF	TGTGCCAGCAGCCCGGTGGGGACTAGCGGCTACGAGCAGTACTTC
NA	TRBJ2-7	TRBV9	TRBD2	CASSVGEGGVEQYF	TGTGCCAGCAGCGTAGGAGAGGGAGGGGTCGAGCAGTACTTC
NA	TRBJ2-7	TRBV5-4	NA	CASSLSGTYEQYF	TGTGCCAGCAGCTTGTCAGGAACCTACGAGCAGTACTTC
NA	TRBJ1-6	TRBV27	NA	CASRAPVPPRRALEIDSPLHF	TGTGCCAGCAGGGCCCCCGTTCCGCCCCGCAGGGCCCTGGAAATTGATTCACCCCTCCACTTT
few	TRBJ2-5	TRBV10-3	TRBD1	CAISPHRGKNTQETQYF	TGTGCCATCAGTCCCCACAGGGGGAAAAATACTCAAGAGACCCAGTACTTC
NA	TRBJ2-3	TRBV6-6	TRBD2	CASSRLAGPTDTQYF	TGTGCCAGCAGCCGACTAGCGGGGCCGACAGATACGCAGTATTTT
NA	TRBJ2-3	TRBV20-1	NA	CSASHLLASADTQYF	TGCAGTGCTAGTCACCTGCTAGCGTCGGCAGATACGCAGTATTTT
NA	TRBJ2-7	TRBV28	NA	CASSFQGAGYEQYF	TGTGCCAGCAGTTTTCAGGGCGCGGGGTACGAGCAGTACTTC
NA	TRBJ1-5	TRBV28	NA	CASSVYPRNQPQHF	TGTGCCAGCAGTGTTTATCCCCGCAATCAGCCCCAGCATTTT
once	TRBJ2-7	TRBV29-1	NA	CSVEEQGYEQYF	TGCAGCGTTGAAGAGCAGGGCTACGAGCAGTACTTC
once	TRBJ1-5	TRBV2	NA	CASRYESNQPQHF	TGTGCCAGCAGATACGAGAGCAATCAGCCCCAGCATTTT
NA	TRBJ2-7	TRBV7-9	NA	CASSPPGAYEQYF	TGTGCCAGCAGCCCCCCTGGGGCTTACGAGCAGTACTTC
NA	TRBJ2-1	TRBV19	TRBD2	CASSIELSGRADQFF	TGTGCCAGTAGTATAGAGCTTAGCGGGAGGGCCGATCAGTTCTTC
once	TRBJ2-7	TRBV5-1	NA	CASRNGLDYEQYF	TGCGCCAGCAGAAACGGGTTGGATTACGAGCAGTACTTC
NA	TRBJ2-5	TRBV18	NA	CASSPGLQETQYF	TGTGCCAGCTCACCAGGGCTACAAGAGACCCAGTACTTC
once	TRBJ1-2	TRBV5-1	TRBD1	CASSLGDRSYHGYTF	TGCGCCAGCAGCTTGGGGGACAGATCCTACCATGGCTACACCTTC
NA	TRBJ2-2	TRBV5-1	TRBD2	CASSLAGGNTGELFF	TGCGCCAGCAGCTTAGCGGGAGGGAACACCGGGGAGCTGTTTTTT
NA	TRBJ2-7	TRBV7-9	NA	CASSFPSGSEGRLYEQYF	TGTGCCAGCAGCTTTCCCTCCGGTTCCGAGGGTAGACTCTACGAGCAGTACTTC
NA	TRBJ2-1	TRBV7-2	TRBD1	CASSSNPATGRINEQFF	TGTGCCAGCAGCTCCAACCCCGCGACAGGGCGGATCAATGAGCAGTTCTTC
once	TRBJ1-6	TRBV3-1/TRBV3-2	NA	CASSQGTAASRALHF	TGTGCCAGCAGCCAAGGAACGGCGGCTTCACGCGCCCTCCACTTT
NA	TRBJ2-7	TRBV5-4	TRBD2	CASSLVRASGTSYEQYF	TGTGCCAGCAGCTTGGTAAGGGCTAGCGGAACCTCCTACGAGCAGTACTTC
once	TRBJ1-2	TRBV7-9	TRBD1	CASSLAGDRGGRDGYTF	TGTGCCAGCAGCTTAGCTGGCGACAGAGGGGGCAGGGATGGCTACACCTTC